This section outlines one TCR beta chain sequence together with its context. Germline CDR1 SGDLS, CDR2 YYNGEE. The CDR3 covers 15 residues. These data originate in a study of glioma-infiltrating T cells after dendritic cell vaccination. Measured with immunoSEQ multiplex PCR; TCRdb has only the in-frame clones, and not every one. This sample carries some 46,000 clones, approximately 91% of them seen once, and the ten largest clones take roughly 5.3%. The time point is: after dendritic cell vaccination, including at tumor progression/relapse. The sequenced sample was blood, obtained after dendritic cell vaccination. V is TRBV9 and J is TRBJ2-5; TRBD1 agrees at 9 bases. The J call is in doubt because the DNA end fits TRBJ2-7 better. The receptor was isolated from a human donor with glioblastoma. CDR3 nucleotide sequence: TGTGCCAGCAGCGCGGGACAGGGTGGGGGGAACGAGCAGTACTTC. This encodes CASSAGQGGGNEQYF.